This TCR beta chain was sequenced during a study of vaccination and CD4 T cells after COVID-19. Notes on this clonotype: Its antigen is undetermined.

V shed 5 bases and J shed 2 bases, with 17 bases lying between them. Germline assignment: CDR1 LNHDA and CDR2 SQIVND (reference sequence). The CDR3 contains 16 residues. The treatment was: approximately 9-day PBMC culture with coronavirus spike peptide pools or control peptides (ViraFEST assay). Sequenced with the Oncomine TCR Beta short-read assay was DNA taken from cultured CD4+ T cells. TCRdb processed the PCR reads anew with MiXCR; each CDR3 protein has one entry. The table lists about 13,000 distinct CDR3 sequences, less than 30% of them singletons. The chain is built from TRBV19 and TRBJ2-3; D may be TRBD1 (7 bases). The TCR originated in a human donor who received a COVID-19 vaccine. The specimen was CD4+ T cells from blood, cultured in vitro, collected before SARS-CoV-2 vaccination. This chain's CDR3 is CASSPRGRGLTDTQYF. As DNA, the CDR3 is TGTGCCAGTAGTCCAAGGGGGCGGGGCCTCACAGATACGCAGTATTTT. Looking up the rest from reference TRBV19 and TRBJ2-3 gives the full variable domain: DGGITQSPKYLFRKEGQNVTLSCEQNLNHDAMYWYRQDPGQGLRLIYYSQIVNDFQKGDIAEGYSVSREKKESFPLTVTSAQKNPTAFYLCASSPRGRGLTDTQYFGPGTRLTVL.